Included here is one T cell receptor (beta chain) sequence, with context. Its antigen is unknown. The junction departs from germline at one end; a sequencing error may be responsible. The data are from a study of cytomegalovirus exposure and HLA in healthy donors. Study results and caveats: Earlier findings revealed that most TCR beta V segments proved productive either about 87% or about 30% of the time.

The CDR3 is 17 amino acids. Looked up from germline, CDR1 is SGHRS and CDR2 is YFSETQ. The PCR ran on 60 Vbeta and 13 Jbeta primers. Assay used: immunoSEQ multiplex PCR; TCRdb lists only in-frame clones, some missing. This sample's clone table lists tens of thousands of clones. These donors counted as nominally healthy when sampled, but unrecorded immune exposures were likely. The sequenced sample consisted of PBMCs. This receptor was identified in a female donor in good health and CMV-seropositive. This rearrangement joins TRBV5-1 to TRBJ2-1; the D gene is possibly TRBD2 (5 bases). CDR3 DNA: TGCGCCAGCAGCTTGGCCAGAGCGGAAAGCTCCGACAATGAGCAGTTCTTC. As protein: CASSLARAESSDNEQFF.